This passage covers 5 T cell receptor beta chains from one sample sequenced in a study of OX40 agonist ivuxolimab in advanced cancers. Method: immunoSEQ multiplex PCR; TCRdb's copy keeps in-frame clones and lacks some. The table records fewer than 80,000 clones, about 88% of them present only once. Sequences were derived from CD4+ or CD8+ T cells sorted from blood, sampled in a trial of the OX40 agonist ivuxolimab. Receptor source: an adult with an advanced solid tumor such as melanoma, head and neck, liver or kidney cancer.

The chain couples TRBV7-8 to TRBJ2-3, with D tentatively TRBD1 or TRBD2 (6 bases each). The germline V gene encodes CDR1 SGHVS and CDR2 FQNEAQ. V lost 5 bases to trimming and J lost 2 bases, with 14 bases between them. This CDR3 has 15 amino acids. The CDR3 loop reads CASSQDGGFTDTQYF. For the CDR3, the DNA is TGTGCCAGCAGCCAAGACGGGGGCTTCACAGATACGCAGTATTTT.

The chain combines TRBV7-9 with TRBJ1-1; 10 positions agree with TRBD1. The CDR3 contains 18 residues. V lost 4 bases, J lost 3 bases, and 14 bases stayed unmatched. CDR1 SEHNR and CDR2 FQNEAQ come from the germline V gene (reference sequence). The CDR3, as DNA: TGTGCCAGCAGCTCATTCCGGGACAGGGGAGGTGTAGACACTGAAGCTTTCTTT. Its protein is CASSSFRDRGGVDTEAFF. The whole variable domain, remainder taken from reference TRBV7-9 and TRBJ1-1, is DTGVSQNPRHKITKRGQNVTFRCDPISEHNRLYWYRQTLGQGPEFLTYFQNEAQLEKSRLLSDRFSAERPKGSFSTLEIQRTEQGDSAMYLCASSSFRDRGGVDTEAFFGQGTRLTVV.

This clone was seen a handful of times. V is TRBV6-1 and J is TRBJ1-6, with TRBD1 as a possible D gene (6 bases). The CDR3 is 15 residues long. The V and J ends lost 2 bases and 12 bases respectively, with 17 bases between them. Germline CDR1 and CDR2: MNHNS and SASEGT. The CDR3 DNA reads TGTGCCAGCAGTGAACGGGGGGCACGGTTAAGACCCCTCCACTTT. Translation: CASSERGARLRPLHF.

The genes are TRBV6-1 and TRBJ1-2; D perhaps matches TRBD1 (5 bases). The CDR3 extends over 13 amino acids. Looked up from germline, CDR1 is MNHNS and CDR2 is SASEGT. V was trimmed by 5 bases and J by 7 bases, leaving 14 bases between them. The CDR3 loop is CASSQGSGTGYTF. In nucleotides, the CDR3 is TGTGCCAGCAGTCAAGGCTCCGGGACTGGCTACACCTTC.

Only one count was recorded for this clone. The chain couples TRBV5-6 to TRBJ2-3; a weak D match, TRBD2 (5 bases). V lost 2 bases, J lost 0 bases, and 7 bases lay in between. The germline V gene encodes CDR1 SGHDT and CDR2 YYEEEE. The CDR3 spans 14 residues. CDR3 coding DNA: TGTGCCAGCAGCTTCTGGGAGAGCACAGATACGCAGTATTTT. Residues: CASSFWESTDTQYF.